The 13 T cell receptor beta chains presented below share a single source sample, sequenced in a study of regulatory T cells in long-lasting Graves disease. The time point denotes: persistent/refractory GD, antithyroid drugs over 5 years with positive TRAb. The TCR library was made from RNA that had been extracted from PBMCs in TRIzol. To make TCR beta libraries, researchers used iRepertoire HTBI primers and Arm-PCR of CDR3 regions. TCRdb re-derived calls from the multiplex PCR reads in MiXCR, one entry per CDR3 protein. Of 390,000 or so distinct CDR3 sequences in the sample, 23% were seen once. Sample: peripheral blood mononuclear cells (PBMCs), taken when the disease was refractory, from a patient treated with antithyroid drugs. These receptors were collected from a woman between 40 and 55 years old with Graves disease.

About this clonotype: Being one base from a much bigger clone, this may be a read error. This chain joins TRBV2 and TRBJ1-2; 10 nucleotides line up with TRBD1. CDR3 length: 17 amino acids. Germline V lookup: CDR1 SNHLY, CDR2 FYNNEI. V lost 4 bases and J lost 0; bases outside the gene matches: 8. CDR3 loop: CASSAGTGEASNYGYTF. CDR3 nucleotides: TGTGCCAGCAGTGCGGGGACAGGGGAGGCTTCTAACTATGGCTACACCTTC.

This clonotype was seen many times. J is TRBJ2-7 and V is TRBV5-1; D is possibly TRBD2 (6 bases). CDR3 length: 13 amino acids. Germline V gives CDR1 SGHRS, CDR2 YFSETQ. The germline V and J ends were trimmed by 4 bases and 6 bases, with 14 bases remaining between them. CDR3 nucleotides: TGCGCCAGCAGCGGAGGGACGCGCTCCGAGCAGTACTTC. It encodes CASSGGTRSEQYF.

This clonotype has a count of ten or more. The V and J genes are TRBV15 and TRBJ2-2; tentative D call: TRBD1 (5 bases). The germline V gene encodes CDR1 LNHNV and CDR2 YYDKDF (reference sequence). The CDR3 contains 16 residues. V was pared by 1 base and J by 1 base, with 10 bases between. For the CDR3, the DNA is TGTGCCACCAGCAGAGGACAGCCGAGGAACACCGGGGAGCTGTTTTTT. Translation gives CATSRGQPRNTGELFF. Variable domain in full (rest from reference TRBV15 and TRBJ2-2): DAMVIQNPRYQVTQFGKPVTLSCSQTLNHNVMYWYQQKSSQAPKLLFHYYDKDFNNEADTPDNFQSRRPNTSFCFLDIRSPGLGDTAMYLCATSRGQPRNTGELFFGEGSRLTVL.

This clonotype was seen only a few times. The chain is built from TRBV12-3 or TRBV12-4 and TRBJ1-2; possibly TRBD1 for D (5 bases). This CDR3 region has 12 residues. V dropped 6 bases and J dropped 8 bases, with 13 bases sitting between them. In DNA, the CDR3 is TGTGCCAGCAGGACCGGGGGGGGGGGCTACACCTTC. Translation gives CASRTGGGGYTF.

This clonotype was counted between two and nine times. V usage is TRBV6-2 or TRBV6-3 and J usage is TRBJ2-2, with D possibly being TRBD1 (5 bases). The germline V gene encodes CDR1 MNHEY and CDR2 SVGEGT. V was cut by 0 bases and J by 7 bases, with 12 bases left in between. The CDR3 sequence is 15 residues long. Here the CDR3 reads CASSYSSGYNGELFF. CDR3 sequence (DNA): TGTGCCAGCAGTTACTCTTCAGGGTACAACGGGGAGCTGTTTTTT.

In the case of this clonotype: With a much larger clone just one base away, this may be a read error. The chain joins TRBV7-2 to TRBJ2-7; D not certain. CDR3 length equals 14 residues. Germline V gene lookup returns CDR1 SGHTA and CDR2 FQGNSA. Trimming left V 2 bases short and J 5 bases short, with 13 bases between. Here the CDR3 reads CASSLTAESHEQYF. The CDR3 coding sequence is TGTGCCAGCAGCTTAACAGCAGAATCCCACGAGCAGTACTTC.

This clonotype was seen at least ten times. The chain uses TRBV12-3 or TRBV12-4 and TRBJ1-1; D not resolved. The CDR3 covers 15 residues. The V end lost 1 base, the J end lost 0 bases, and 9 bases lay between the germline ends. This CDR3 reads CASSLVVTMNTEAFF. The CDR3 bases are TGTGCCAGCAGTTTAGTCGTCACCATGAACACTGAAGCTTTCTTT.

V is TRBV12-3 or TRBV12-4 and J is TRBJ2-2, with D possibly being TRBD1 (6 bases). V was clipped by 4 bases and J by 13 bases, with 25 bases between them. The CDR3 covers 16 residues. DNA of the CDR3: TGTGCCAGCAGTTCGTACAGGGTACTATCTCACCGGGGGCTGTTTTTT. Encoded protein: CASSSYRVLSHRGLFF.

Ten or more counts support this clonotype. The V call is TRBV29-1, the J call TRBJ1-5; TRBD1 aligns across 8 bases. Germline loops: CDR1 SQVTM, CDR2 ANQGSEA. V gave up 4 bases and J gave up 3 bases; unmatched junction bases: 5. The CDR3 contains 14 residues. The DNA for the CDR3 is TGCAGCGTTGGGACAGGGAGTAACAATCAGCCCCAGCATTTT. Protein: CSVGTGSNNQPQHF.

This clonotype was seen repeatedly, ten times or more. The CDR3 DNA is TGTGCCAGCAGCCTACAGGGGGCGGGACAGCCCCAGCATTTT. Encoded protein: CASSLQGAGQPQHF. The chain is built from TRBV2 and TRBJ1-5, with 9 bases identical to TRBD1. Trimming at V came to 6 bases and at J to 7 bases, leaving 7 bases not matched to a gene. The CDR3 spans 14 residues. In germline, CDR1 is SNHLY, CDR2 FYNNEI.

The table lists this clonotype with a few counts. A much bigger clone sits one base away, suggesting this may be a read error. The J gene is TRBJ2-7, the V gene TRBV28; 8 bases are shared with TRBD2. From germline, CDR1 is MDHEN and CDR2 SYDVKM. The CDR3 is 14 residues long. The CDR3 reads CASSLSSGKGEQHF. CDR3 DNA: TGTGCCAGCAGTTTAAGTAGCGGGAAGGGCGAGCAGCACTTC.

This clonotype was observed a few times. The chain is built from TRBV7-3 and TRBJ2-5; D uncertain. This CDR3 comprises 14 residues. CDR1 is SGHTA, CDR2 FQGTGA, per germline. The V gene lost 5 bases and the J gene lost 5 bases, with 15 bases spanning the gap. The CDR3 region is CASSPTRMSETQYF. CDR3 DNA: TGTGCCAGCAGCCCCACGCGGATGAGCGAGACCCAGTACTTC.

This chain links TRBV20-1 with TRBJ2-7, with 9 bases that match TRBD2. V trimming: 6 bases; J trimming: 7 bases; junction bases outside the gene matches: 16. The CDR3 runs to 15 residues. Looked up from germline, CDR1 is DFQATT and CDR2 is SNEGSKA (reference sequence). The CDR3 DNA follows: TGCAGTGCCCTGGGGGCGGGAGGGCATTCCGGGGAGCAGTACTTC. This gives the protein CSALGAGGHSGEQYF.